The 16 T cell receptor beta chains below all came from one sample that was sequenced in a study of T cells in women clearing cervical HPV infection. Profiling relied on immunoSEQ multiplex PCR, and the TCRdb table lists in-frame clones only, not all of them. The table lists 31,000 or so clones. Sequences were obtained from blood buffy coat. Receptor source: a woman between 18 and 75 years old with a cervical HPV16 infection that either progressed to CIN3+ or cleared (not recorded which).

This clone shows up as medium-sized by frequency. The read ends 3 residues before the CDR3 terminus; that terminus is restored from the germline J gene. The J gene is TRBJ2-1, the V gene TRBV7-8; D is uncertain. V lost 2 bases, J lost 9 bases, and 17 bases lay in between. Germline CDR1 SGHVS, CDR2 FQNEAQ. This CDR3 is built from 15 residues. CDR3 loop: CASSLPIGFPREQFF. CDR3 DNA (partial): TGTGCCAGCAGCTTACCAATCGGGTTTCCCCGTGAG.

About this clone itself: The read ends 3 residues shy of where the CDR3 ends; the end is completed using the germline J gene. The chain carries TRBV6-1 and TRBJ2-5; 11 bases fit TRBD1. J lost 4 bases, V lost 4 bases, and 5 bases had no gene match. There are 15 residues in the CDR3. Germline assignment: CDR1 MNHNS and CDR2 SASEGT. The CDR3 bases that were read are TGTGCCAGCAGTGCAGGGACAGGGGGATCAGAGACC. Translated: CASSAGTGGSET. The entire CDR3 is CASSAGTGGSETQYF.

In the case of this clone: The read terminates 3 residues before the CDR3 end, so the remaining end is supplied by the germline J gene. The V and J genes are TRBV30 and TRBJ2-3; the match to TRBD1 covers 9 bases. The germline V gene encodes CDR1 GTSNPN and CDR2 SVGIG (reference sequence). The CDR3 has 19 amino acids. The CDR3 reads CAYSDITQQGAFGMETQYF. The DNA read from the CDR3 is TGTGCCTACTCGGACATAACTCAACAGGGGGCGTTTGGAATGGAGACG.

As concerns this clone: The read ends 3 residues shy of where the CDR3 ends; the end is completed using the germline J gene. The chain carries TRBV20-1 and TRBJ2-3, with 8 bases that match TRBD1. Germline-derived CDR1 and CDR2 are DFQATT and SNEGSKA (reference sequence). With 1 base clipped from V and 3 bases from J, the junction kept 6 bases outside the gene matches. This CDR3 has 15 residues. The CDR3 region is CSARAAQGGTDTQYF. CDR3 DNA (partial): TGCAGTGCTAGAGCTGCACAGGGGGGAACAGATACG.

CDR3 in amino acids: CASKRQGWGAFF. CDR3 DNA, as far as it was read: TGTGCCAGCAAGAGACAGGGTTGGGGA. V is TRBV2 and J is TRBJ1-1; 7 bases fit TRBD1. The DNA ends 3 residues before the CDR3 does, and the rest of the CDR3 is filled in from the germline J gene. The CDR3 length is 12 residues. In germline, CDR1 is SNHLY, CDR2 FYNNEI. The variable domain in full, completed from reference TRBV2 and TRBJ1-1, reads EPEVTQTPSHQVTQMGQEVILRCVPISNHLYFYWYRQILGQKVEFLVSFYNNEISEKSEIFDDQFSVERPDGSNFTLKIRSTKLEDSAMYFCASKRQGWGAFFGQGTRLTVV.

This clone is labeled medium-sized (0.01 to 0.1%) based on frequency. The sequenced fragment ends 3 residues before the CDR3 boundary, so the rest is inferred from the germline J gene. The rearrangement links TRBV7-9 to TRBJ2-4; D gene uncertain. V lost 4 bases and J lost 2, with 6 bases in between. The CDR3 totals 13 residues. Germline V gene lookup returns CDR1 SEHNR and CDR2 FQNEAQ (reference sequence). CDR3: CASSSPTKNIQYF. CDR3 DNA, as far as it was read: TGTGCCAGCAGCTCCCCTACCAAAAACATT.

The DNA read from the CDR3 is TGTGCCAGCAGTTTAACTAGCTACGAG. Translation: CASSLTSYE. The entire CDR3 protein is CASSLTSYEQYF. The chain couples TRBV12-3 or TRBV12-4 to TRBJ2-7, with D maybe TRBD2 (5 bases). The CDR3 end is not reached by the read, which stops 3 residues before it; the germline J gene fills it in. Deletions cut 2 bases from V and 3 bases from J, with 5 bases between. There are 12 residues in the CDR3.

In the case of this clone: The CDR3 goes on 3 residues after the read ends, and that part is filled in from the germline J gene. The V call is TRBV7-9, the J call TRBJ2-4; D is uncertain. Germline V gives CDR1 SEHNR, CDR2 FQNEAQ (reference sequence). This CDR3 is built from 14 residues. Partial CDR3 DNA: TGTGCCAGCAGCCCCAATACAGAATTACTTGGT. Protein product: CASSPNTELLG. The whole CDR3 protein is CASSPNTELLGQYF.

Incomplete CDR3 DNA: TGTGCCAGCAGCTTACGGGTCTCTGGAAACACC. Amino acid sequence: CASSLRVSGNT. In full, the CDR3 reads CASSLRVSGNTIYF. The chain couples TRBV7-2 to TRBJ1-3, with D unresolved. The CDR3 extends 3 residues past the end of the read, so its final part is completed from the germline J gene. Germline V CDR1 and CDR2: SGHTA, FQGNSA. V lost 2 bases, J lost 0 bases, and 5 bases lay in between. The CDR3 loop spans 14 amino acids.

In regard to this clone: The read comes to an end 3 residues before the CDR3 does, leaving the germline J gene to fill in the end. This sequence joins TRBV3-1 (or the pseudogene TRBV3-2) and TRBJ1-2; 11 bases agree with TRBD1. V shed 4 bases, J shed 4 bases, and the junction held 2 bases outside the gene matches. The CDR3 is made up of 14 amino acids. In germline, CDR1 is LGHDT, CDR2 YNNKEL (reference sequence). CDR3 sequence: CASSRTGGAYGYTF. The sequenced CDR3 bases are TGTGCCAGCAGCCGGACAGGGGGCGCCTATGGC.

In the case of this clone: The DNA ends 3 residues before the CDR3 does, and the rest of the CDR3 is filled in from the germline J gene. The chain combines TRBV5-1 with TRBJ2-7; D is possibly TRBD1 (5 bases). Germline V gene lookup returns CDR1 SGHRS and CDR2 YFSETQ. The V end lost 0 bases, the J end lost 5 bases, and 12 bases lay between the germline ends. The length of the CDR3 is 14 residues. CDR3 bases read: TGCGCCAGCAGCTTGGCCGGACAAAGGGACGAG. It yields the protein CASSLAGQRDE. The complete CDR3 sequence is CASSLAGQRDEQYF.

Of note for this clone: The read terminates 3 residues before the CDR3 end, so the remaining end is supplied by the germline J gene. The rearrangement links TRBV30 to TRBJ1-1; D possibly corresponds to TRBD1 (5 bases). The V gene's germline CDR1 is GTSNPN and CDR2 SVGIG (reference sequence). The CDR3 loop spans 15 amino acids. The V end was cut by 3 bases, the J end by 4 bases, with 18 bases between. The part of the CDR3 DNA that was read is TGTGCCTGGAGCACCCGGTGGGGGGTCCGCACTGAA. This gives the protein CAWSTRWGVRTE. The entire CDR3 protein is CAWSTRWGVRTEAFF.

Of note for this clone: The sequenced fragment ends 3 residues before the CDR3 boundary, so the rest is inferred from the germline J gene. This chain uses TRBV5-6 with TRBJ2-3; D is unresolved. Looked up from germline, CDR1 is SGHDT and CDR2 is YYEEEE. The CDR3 is 14 amino acids. The sequenced part of the CDR3 DNA is TGTGCCAGCAGCTTGGCGGCAGGCAATCAGCCG. It codes for CASSLAAGNQP. The CDR3, in full, reads CASSLAAGNQPQYF.

In the case of this clone: The read halts 3 residues ahead of the CDR3 end, with the missing end drawn from the germline J gene. This rearrangement joins TRBV19 to TRBJ2-2; D uncertain. Germline-derived CDR1 and CDR2 are LNHDA and SQIVND (reference sequence). Trimming cost V 11 bases and J 1 base, with 14 bases left between them. The CDR3 totals 14 residues. The CDR3 sequence: CALYRYLNTGELFF. CDR3 bases read: TGTGCCTTGTATAGATACTTGAACACCGGGGAG.

To note about this clone: The read ends 3 residues shy of where the CDR3 ends; the end is completed using the germline J gene. The rearrangement joins TRBV7-8 to TRBJ1-5; 9 bases fit TRBD1. Trimming cost V 5 bases and J 6 bases; bases outside gene matches: 8. The CDR3 contains 15 residues. The germline CDR1 and CDR2 sequences are SGHVS and FQNEAQ. Partial CDR3 DNA: TGTGCCAGCAGCAGGGGACAGGGTGTGGGTCAGCCC. Amino acids: CASSRGQGVGQP. The CDR3 as a whole reads CASSRGQGVGQPQHF.

Concerning this clone itself: The read ends 3 residues before the CDR3 terminus; that terminus is restored from the germline J gene. This chain joins TRBV19 and TRBJ2-7; 12 bases align to TRBD1. V shed 6 bases, J shed 4 bases, and the junction held 7 bases outside the gene matches. The CDR3 has 15 amino acids. The V gene's germline CDR1 is LNHDA and CDR2 SQIVND (reference sequence). The sequenced part of the CDR3 DNA is TGTGCCAGTAGAGGGGGGACAGGGGGCCGGTACGAG. Protein: CASRGGTGGRYE. The full CDR3 reads CASRGGTGGRYEQYF.